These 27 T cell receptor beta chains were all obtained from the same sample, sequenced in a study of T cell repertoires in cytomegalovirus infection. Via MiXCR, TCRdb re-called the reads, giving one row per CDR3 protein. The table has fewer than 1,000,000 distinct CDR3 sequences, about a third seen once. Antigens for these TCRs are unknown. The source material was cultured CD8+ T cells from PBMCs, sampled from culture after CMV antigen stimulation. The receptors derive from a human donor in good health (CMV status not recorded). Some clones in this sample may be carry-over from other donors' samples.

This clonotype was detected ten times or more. The CDR3 loop is CASSYTNEQFF. Here the CDR3 DNA reads TGTGCCAGCAGTTACACCAATGAGCAGTTCTTC. The chain recombines TRBV6-2 or TRBV6-3 with TRBJ2-1, with D unresolved. CDR1 and CDR2 (germline): MNHEY, SVGEGT. Trimming cost V 2 bases and J 6 bases, with 2 bases left between them. The CDR3 is 11 residues long.

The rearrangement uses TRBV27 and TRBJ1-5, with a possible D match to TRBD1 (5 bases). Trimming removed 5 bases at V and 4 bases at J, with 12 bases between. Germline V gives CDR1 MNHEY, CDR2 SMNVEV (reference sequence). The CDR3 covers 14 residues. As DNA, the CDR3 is TGTGCCAGCAGTCCTCCAGGGCAAAATCAGCCCCAGCATTTT. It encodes CASSPPGQNQPQHF.

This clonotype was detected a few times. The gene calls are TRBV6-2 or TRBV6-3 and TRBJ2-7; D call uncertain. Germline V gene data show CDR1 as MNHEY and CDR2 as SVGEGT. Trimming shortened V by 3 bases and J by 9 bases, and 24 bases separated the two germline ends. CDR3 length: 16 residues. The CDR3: CASSYQLPGVLGSQYV. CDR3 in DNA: TGTGCCAGCAGTTATCAGTTGCCGGGTGTGTTAGGATCGCAGTACGTC.

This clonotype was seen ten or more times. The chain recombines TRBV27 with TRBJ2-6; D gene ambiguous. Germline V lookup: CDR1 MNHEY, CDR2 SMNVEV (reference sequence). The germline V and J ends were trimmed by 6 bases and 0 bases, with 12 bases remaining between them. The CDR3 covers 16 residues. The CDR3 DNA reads TGTGCCAGCAGCCGGTCAGCAAACTCTGGGGCCAACGTCCTGACTTTC. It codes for CASSRSANSGANVLTF.

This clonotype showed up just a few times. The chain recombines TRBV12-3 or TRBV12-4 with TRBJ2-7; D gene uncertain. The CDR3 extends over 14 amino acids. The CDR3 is CTSNLRTAHYEQYV. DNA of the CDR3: TGTACCAGCAACCTCCGGACGGCCCACTACGAGCAGTACGTC.

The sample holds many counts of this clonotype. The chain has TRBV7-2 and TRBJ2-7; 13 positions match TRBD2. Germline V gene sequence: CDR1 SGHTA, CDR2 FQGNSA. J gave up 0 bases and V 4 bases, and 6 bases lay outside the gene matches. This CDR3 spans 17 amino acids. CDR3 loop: CASSYSLAGGSSYEQYF. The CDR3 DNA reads TGTGCCAGCAGCTACTCACTAGCGGGGGGGTCCTCCTACGAGCAGTACTTC.

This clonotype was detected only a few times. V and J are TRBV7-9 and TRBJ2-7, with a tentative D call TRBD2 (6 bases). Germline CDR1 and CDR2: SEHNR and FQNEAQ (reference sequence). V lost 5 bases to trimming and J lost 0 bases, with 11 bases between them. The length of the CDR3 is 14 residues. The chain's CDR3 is CASSPDGSSYEQYV. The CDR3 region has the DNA TGTGCCAGCAGCCCTGACGGGAGCTCCTACGAGCAGTACGTC.

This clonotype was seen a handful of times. The CDR3 is CASTLWGEWETQYF. Written as DNA, the CDR3 is TGTGCCAGCACTCTATGGGGGGAATGGGAGACCCAGTACTTC. The J gene is TRBJ2-5, the V gene TRBV7-6, with a possible D match to TRBD2 (6 bases). Germline V gene data show CDR1 as SGHVS and CDR2 as FNYEAQ. The CDR3 is 14 amino acids. Trimming cost V 7 bases and J 5 bases, with 17 bases left between them.

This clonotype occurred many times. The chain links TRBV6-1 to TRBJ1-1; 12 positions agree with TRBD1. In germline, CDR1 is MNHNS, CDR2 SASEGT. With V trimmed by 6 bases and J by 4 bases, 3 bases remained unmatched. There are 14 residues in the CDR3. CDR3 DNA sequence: TGTGCCAGCAGCGTGGGACAGGGGGCCACTGAAGCTTTCTTT. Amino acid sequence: CASSVGQGATEAFF.

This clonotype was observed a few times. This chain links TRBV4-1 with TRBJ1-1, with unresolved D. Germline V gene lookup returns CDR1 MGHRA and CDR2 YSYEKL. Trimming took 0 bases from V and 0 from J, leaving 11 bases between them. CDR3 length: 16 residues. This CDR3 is CASSQDSSPLNTEAFF. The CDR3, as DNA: TGCGCCAGCAGCCAAGACTCCAGCCCTCTGAACACTGAAGCTTTCTTT.

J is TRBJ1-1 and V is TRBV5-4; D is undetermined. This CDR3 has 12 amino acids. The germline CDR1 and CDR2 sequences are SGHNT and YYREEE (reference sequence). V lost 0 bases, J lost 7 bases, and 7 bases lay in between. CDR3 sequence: CASSLVGVEAFF. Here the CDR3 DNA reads TGTGCCAGCAGCTTGGTTGGGGTTGAAGCTTTCTTT.

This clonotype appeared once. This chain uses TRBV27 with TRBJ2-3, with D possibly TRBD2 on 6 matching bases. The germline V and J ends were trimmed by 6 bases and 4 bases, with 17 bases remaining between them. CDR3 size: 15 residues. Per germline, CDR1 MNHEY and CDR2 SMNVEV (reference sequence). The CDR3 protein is CASSGYNPGADTQYF. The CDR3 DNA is TGTGCCAGCAGCGGGTACAATCCGGGAGCAGATACGCAGTATTTT.

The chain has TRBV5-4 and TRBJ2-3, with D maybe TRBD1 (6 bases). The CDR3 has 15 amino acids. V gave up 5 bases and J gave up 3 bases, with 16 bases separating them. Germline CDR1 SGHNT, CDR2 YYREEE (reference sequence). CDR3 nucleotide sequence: TGTGCCAGCAGACCAACGTCAGGGGCTACAGATACGCAGTATTTT. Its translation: CASRPTSGATDTQYF.

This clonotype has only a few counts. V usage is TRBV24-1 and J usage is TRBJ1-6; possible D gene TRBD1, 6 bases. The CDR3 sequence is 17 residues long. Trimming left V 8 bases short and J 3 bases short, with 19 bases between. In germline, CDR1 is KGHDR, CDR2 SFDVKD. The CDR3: CATIRRQANDYNSPLHF. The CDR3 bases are TGTGCCACCATAAGGAGACAGGCGAACGACTATAATTCACCCCTCCACTTT.

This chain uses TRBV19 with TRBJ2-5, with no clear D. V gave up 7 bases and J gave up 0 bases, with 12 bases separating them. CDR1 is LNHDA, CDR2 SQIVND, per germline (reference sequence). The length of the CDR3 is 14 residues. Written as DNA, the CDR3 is TGTGCCAGTAAGGTGACAACGGACCAAGAGACCCAGTACTTC. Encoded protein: CASKVTTDQETQYF.

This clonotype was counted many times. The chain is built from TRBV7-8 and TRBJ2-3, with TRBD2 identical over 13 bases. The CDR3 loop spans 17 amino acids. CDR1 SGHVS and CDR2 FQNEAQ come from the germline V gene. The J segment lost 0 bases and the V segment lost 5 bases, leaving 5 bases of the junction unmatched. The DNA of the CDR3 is TGTGCCAGCAGCCCGGGGACTAGCGGGGCTAGCACAGATACGCAGTATTTT. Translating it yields CASSPGTSGASTDTQYF.

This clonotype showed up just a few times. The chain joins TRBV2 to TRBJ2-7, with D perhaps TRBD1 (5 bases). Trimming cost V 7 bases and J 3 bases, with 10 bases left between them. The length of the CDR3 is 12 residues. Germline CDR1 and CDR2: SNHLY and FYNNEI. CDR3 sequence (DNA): TGTGCCAGCACGGACAACGTCTACGAGCAGTACTTC. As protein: CASTDNVYEQYF.

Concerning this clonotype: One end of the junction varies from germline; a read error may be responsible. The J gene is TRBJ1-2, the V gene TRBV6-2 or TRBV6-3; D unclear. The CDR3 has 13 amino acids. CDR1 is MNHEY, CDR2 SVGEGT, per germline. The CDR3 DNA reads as TGTGTCAGCAGTTACGTCCCAAGACACGGCTACACCTTC. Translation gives CVSSYVPRHGYTF.

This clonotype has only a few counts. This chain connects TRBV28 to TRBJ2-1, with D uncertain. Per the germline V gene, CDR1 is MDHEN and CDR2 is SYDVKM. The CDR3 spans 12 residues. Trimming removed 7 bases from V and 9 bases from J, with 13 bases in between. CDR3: CASTNTKSEQFF. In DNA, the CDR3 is TGTGCCAGCACCAACACCAAGAGTGAGCAGTTCTTC.

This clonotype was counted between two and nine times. The CDR3 region is CATSYGELFF. The CDR3 region has the DNA TGTGCCACCTCCTACGGGGAGCTGTTTTTT. The chain recombines TRBV7-9 with TRBJ2-2; D not resolved. V was pared by 10 bases and J by 7 bases, with 7 bases between. CDR3 length: 10 amino acids. Germline values: CDR1 SEHNR, CDR2 FQNEAQ (reference sequence).

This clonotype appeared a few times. The CDR3 nucleotides are TGTGCCAGCAGCCCACAGACAGGGTCGGCTGAAGCTTTCTTT. Translated: CASSPQTGSAEAFF. V is TRBV7-6 and J is TRBJ1-1; 7 bases align to TRBD1. The CDR3 is 14 residues long. With V trimmed by 5 bases and J by 6 bases, 9 bases remained unmatched. Germline V lookup: CDR1 SGHVS, CDR2 FNYEAQ.

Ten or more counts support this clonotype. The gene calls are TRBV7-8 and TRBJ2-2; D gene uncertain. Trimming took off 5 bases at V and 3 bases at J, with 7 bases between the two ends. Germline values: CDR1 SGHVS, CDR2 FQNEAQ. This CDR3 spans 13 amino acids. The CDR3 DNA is TGTGCCAGCAGCCCGAGTTACACCGGGGAGCTGTTTTTT. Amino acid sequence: CASSPSYTGELFF.

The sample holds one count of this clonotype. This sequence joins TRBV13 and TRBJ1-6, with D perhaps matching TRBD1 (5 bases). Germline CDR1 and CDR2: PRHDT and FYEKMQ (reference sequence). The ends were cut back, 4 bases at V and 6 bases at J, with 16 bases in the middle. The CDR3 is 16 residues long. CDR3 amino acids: CASSSVRAGVNSPLHF. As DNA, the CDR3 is TGTGCCAGCAGCTCCGTCAGGGCAGGCGTTAATTCACCCCTCCACTTT.

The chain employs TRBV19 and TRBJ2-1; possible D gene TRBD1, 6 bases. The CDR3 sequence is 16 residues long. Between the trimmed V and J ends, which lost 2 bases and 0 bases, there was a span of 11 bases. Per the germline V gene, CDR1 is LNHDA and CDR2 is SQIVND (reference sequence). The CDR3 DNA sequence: TGTGCCAGTAGTATAACAGGGCGGAGCTCCTACAATGAGCAGTTCTTC. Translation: CASSITGRSSYNEQFF.

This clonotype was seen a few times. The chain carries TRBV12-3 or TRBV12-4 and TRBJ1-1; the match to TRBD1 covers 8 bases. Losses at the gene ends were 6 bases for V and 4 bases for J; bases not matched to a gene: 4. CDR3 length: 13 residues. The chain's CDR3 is CASRTGEPTEAFF. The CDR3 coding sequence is TGTGCCAGCAGGACAGGGGAACCCACTGAAGCTTTCTTT.

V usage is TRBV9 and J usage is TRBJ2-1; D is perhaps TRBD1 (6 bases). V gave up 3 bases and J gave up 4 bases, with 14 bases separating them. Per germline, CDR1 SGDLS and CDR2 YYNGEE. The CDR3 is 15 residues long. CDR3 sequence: CASSDRDTWYNEQFF. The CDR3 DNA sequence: TGTGCCAGCAGCGACCGGGACACCTGGTACAATGAGCAGTTCTTC.

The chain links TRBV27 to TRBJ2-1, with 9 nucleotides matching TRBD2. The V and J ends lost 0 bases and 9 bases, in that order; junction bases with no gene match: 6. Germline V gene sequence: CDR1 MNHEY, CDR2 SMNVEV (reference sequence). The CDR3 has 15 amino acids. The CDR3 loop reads CASSLSGTSNLEQFF. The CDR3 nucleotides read TGTGCCAGCAGTTTATCGGGGACTAGCAATCTTGAGCAGTTCTTC.